This T cell receptor (beta chain) stems from a study of identical twins. Each CDR3 protein gets one entry after TCRdb re-called the 5' RACE reads with MiXCR. This table holds 280,000 or so distinct CDR3 sequences, more than 6.5% found once. The CDR3 length is 16 residues. Germline V CDR1 and CDR2: MNHEY, SVGAGI. Unmatched junction bases numbered 9, after V lost 4 bases and J lost 0 bases. As regards this clonotype: The antigen is not known.

General observations from the study: In cord blood, abundant beta clonotypes had fewer insertions; memory showed no trend.

These same data were also listed under a study on yellow fever vaccine responses in identical twins.

The sequence came from a woman aged 18-29 years in good health. The gene calls are TRBV6-5 and TRBJ2-7; 7 bases are shared with TRBD1. The sequencing sample was made of memory (CD45RO+) T cells sorted from blood. CDR3 loop: CASSSQTGSVSYEQYV. CDR3 in DNA: TGTGCCAGCAGTTCGCAGACAGGGAGCGTCTCCTACGAGCAGTACGTC.